The 13 T cell receptor beta chains presented below share a single source sample, sequenced in a study of blood T cell repertoires in COVID-19. The method was immunoSEQ multiplex PCR; TCRdb's version includes in-frame clones alone and lacks a portion of them. Here the sample spans under 45,000 clones, over 80% being singletons. Material: peripheral blood. The receptors stem from a man aged 60-69 years with active COVID-19.

This chain uses TRBV6-6 with TRBJ1-3, with TRBD1 identical over 8 bases. The CDR3 has 15 residues. Trimming removed 5 bases from V and 3 bases from J; junction bases left unmatched: 6. Germline CDR1 reads MNHNY; CDR2 reads SVGAGI (reference sequence). DNA for the CDR3: TGTGCCAGCAGTCCAACAGGGGGTGGTGGAAACACCATATATTTT. This sequence encodes CASSPTGGGGNTIYF.

This chain connects TRBV20-1 to TRBJ2-2; TRBD1 might be the D (5 bases). The CDR3 has 14 amino acids. CDR1 and CDR2 from the germline V gene are DFQATT and SNEGSKA (reference sequence). Trimming took 3 bases from V and 1 from J, leaving 9 bases between them. The chain's CDR3 is CSASQGRNTGELFF. The CDR3 bases are TGCAGTGCTAGTCAGGGTCGGAACACCGGGGAGCTGTTTTTT.

The chain is built from TRBV5-1 and TRBJ2-3, with 9 bases lining up with TRBD1. The trim removed 4 bases at V and 3 bases at J, leaving 6 bases unmatched. The CDR3 totals 15 residues. Germline lookup yields CDR1 SGHRS and CDR2 YFSETQ. The CDR3 region is CASSPSGTGTDTQYF. The CDR3 nucleotides read TGCGCCAGCAGCCCCTCCGGGACAGGGACAGATACGCAGTATTTT.

This chain uses TRBV27 with TRBJ1-6; D gene uncertain. CDR3 length: 15 amino acids. Germline CDR1 reads MNHEY; CDR2 reads SMNVEV (reference sequence). Trimming stripped 4 bases from V and 2 bases from J, with 9 bases between. CDR3 protein: CASSSRRTYNSPLHF. Here the CDR3 DNA reads TGTGCCAGCAGTTCCCGGAGGACCTATAATTCACCCCTCCACTTT.

This clone has only one observation. The chain links TRBV6-4 to TRBJ1-1; 9 nucleotides align to TRBD1. The junction had 3 bases not matched to a gene; V was cut back by 3 bases and J by 4 bases. Germline lookup yields CDR1 MRHNA and CDR2 SNTAGT. This CDR3 has 14 residues. In DNA, the CDR3 is TGTGCCAGCAGTGAGACAGGGGGGGTCACTGAAGCTTTCTTT. Protein product: CASSETGGVTEAFF.

The gene calls are TRBV14 and TRBJ1-2; tentative D call: TRBD1 (5 bases). This CDR3 is 13 amino acids long. V was trimmed by 7 bases and J by 5 bases, leaving 14 bases between them. Germline CDR1 and CDR2: SGHDN and FVKESK. CDR3 region: CASNSGGGYGYTF. The CDR3 nucleotides read TGTGCCAGCAATTCCGGGGGGGGATATGGCTACACCTTC.

The chain uses TRBV5-4 and TRBJ2-5, with 8 bases that match TRBD2. The germline V gene encodes CDR1 SGHNT and CDR2 YYREEE (reference sequence). With V trimmed by 4 bases and J by 3 bases, 2 bases remained unmatched. This CDR3 is 13 amino acids long. The chain's CDR3 is CASSLTSEETQYF. The CDR3 DNA sequence: TGTGCCAGCAGCCTGACTAGCGAAGAGACCCAGTACTTC. The entire variable domain, with the rest obtained from reference TRBV5-4 and TRBJ2-5, is as follows: ETGVTQSPTHLIKTRGQQVTLRCSSQSGHNTVSWYQQALGQGPQFIFQYYREEENGRGNFPPRFSGLQFPNYSSELNVNALELDDSALYLCASSLTSEETQYFGPGTRLLVL.

V usage is TRBV5-1 and J usage is TRBJ1-1; 9 positions match TRBD1. This CDR3 contains 16 residues. The V gene's germline CDR1 is SGHRS and CDR2 YFSETQ. The V segment lost 4 bases and the J segment 1 base; nucleotides outside the gene matches: 8. The CDR3 DNA follows: TGCGCCAGCAGCCACCGGGACAGGGTGTCGAACACTGAAGCTTTCTTT. As protein: CASSHRDRVSNTEAFF.

The chain uses TRBV4-1 and TRBJ2-7; 11 bases are shared with TRBD2. Germline V gives CDR1 MGHRA, CDR2 YSYEKL. V shed 2 bases, J shed 2 bases, and the junction held 5 bases outside the gene matches. This CDR3 has 16 amino acids. CDR3 loop: CASSQTLAGGPYEQYF. CDR3 bases: TGCGCCAGCAGCCAAACCTTAGCGGGAGGGCCCTACGAGCAGTACTTC.

The chain combines TRBV2 with TRBJ2-5; 8 bases are a match to TRBD2. CDR3 length equals 15 residues. J was trimmed by 2 bases and V by 10 bases; bases with no gene match: 12. The germline CDR1 and CDR2 sequences are SNHLY and FYNNEI. The CDR3 protein is CATRNLAGSQETQYF. The CDR3 region has the DNA TGTGCCACCCGGAATTTAGCGGGAAGTCAAGAGACCCAGTACTTC.

The CDR3 is CASSRQGQLTDTQYF. The CDR3 nucleotides read TGTGCCAGCAGCAGACAGGGACAGCTCACAGATACGCAGTATTTT. The chain couples TRBV7-9 to TRBJ2-3, with TRBD1 matching 7 bases. V gave up 5 bases and J gave up 2 bases; unmatched junction bases: 7. The CDR3 contains 15 residues. Germline CDR1 reads SEHNR; CDR2 reads FQNEAQ (reference sequence).

The V and J genes are TRBV5-1 and TRBJ2-5; 9 bases align to TRBD2. The CDR3 length is 16 residues. Germline values: CDR1 SGHRS, CDR2 YFSETQ. Trimming at V came to 0 bases and at J to 2 bases, leaving 5 bases not matched to a gene. The CDR3 sequence is CASSLARLAEQETQYF. The DNA for the CDR3 is TGCGCCAGCAGCTTGGCCCGACTAGCGGAACAAGAGACCCAGTACTTC.

The chain is built from TRBV11-1 and TRBJ2-7; D might be TRBD1 (5 bases). Trimming took off 2 bases at V and 1 base at J, with 12 bases between the two ends. The CDR3 contains 15 residues. Germline V gene lookup returns CDR1 SGHAT and CDR2 FQDESV (reference sequence). The CDR3 DNA is TGTGCCAGCAGCTTACTGGACACGACGTCCTACGAGCAGTACTTC. Its translation: CASSLLDTTSYEQYF.